This TCR beta chain was sequenced during a study of regulatory T cells in long-lasting Graves disease (dated by TCRdb to 2020 to 2022). For the wider study: Newly diagnosed Graves' disease patients had taken antithyroid drugs for less than 3 months. This study used TCR sequencing and RNA sequencing of peripheral blood to compare persistent Graves' disease patients against newly diagnosed Graves' disease patients. The study was registered as a clinical trial and conducted in China. A total of 33 samples were covered by TCR sequencing, comprising around 13 persistent and around 20 newly diagnosed Graves' disease patients.

Libraries came from multiplex PCR. This sample was sequenced with an Illumina HiSeq 4000. CDR3 regions were amplified by Arm-PCR with iRepertoire HTBI primers to construct TCR beta libraries. Gel purification was performed on PCR products prior to sequencing. The paper's processing steps were these. A total of under 80 TRBV and 14 TRBJ segments were identified across samples and were used for gene usage analysis of CDR3 amino acid clonotypes. COPE and FqMerger were used to merge filtered high-quality paired reads into contigs. Contigs were aligned with BLAST to IMGT TRBV, TRBD and TRBJ reference genes, and CDR3 was defined per IMGT. Highly expanded clones were defined as clonotypes with a frequency above 0.1%. Repertoire diversity was measured by Shannon entropy, and V-J evenness by the Gini coefficient. Public clonotypes were defined as clonotypes shared by more than one individual. The public reads were run again by TCRdb, first through fastp at Q25 and then through MiXCR, and only productive beta chains were kept. Identical CDR3 proteins give one entry, which carries the most common genes and DNA. In this record, the V and J calls reflect TCRdb's handling and not the investigators' own analysis. The sample table holds 350,000 to 550,000 distinct CDR3 sequences, of which 14% were seen once. The ten largest clones represent about 15% of the sample.

The sample's time point label is to be understood as: newly diagnosed GD, antithyroid drugs for less than 3 months. RNA was extracted from PBMCs in TRIzol for both TCR sequencing and RNA sequencing. The diagnosis of Graves' disease was made according to American Thyroid Association guidelines. Recruitment of patients was carried out at an endocrinology department in Xi'an, China. Each patient gave approximately 9 milliliters of peripheral blood, collected in an EDTA anticoagulant tube. Ficoll Paque Plus density gradient separation was used to isolate PBMCs, and no additional T cell sorting was done. An Agilent 2100 Bioanalyzer and agarose gel were used to assess RNA quality, and a NanoDrop 2000 was used to measure RNA concentration. Summary of the overall study and its limitations: Only the TCR beta chain was sequenced and analyzed. Compared with newly diagnosed patients, persistent Graves' disease patients had lower TCR Shannon entropy and fewer highly expanded clones, which suggests clonal expansion. Patients with persistent disease shared more public clonotypes (around 2,500) than newly diagnosed patients did (around 930). Because the primary lesion, thyroid tissue, could not be accessed, the study looked at peripheral blood alone. Persistent disease showed preferential use of TRBV28, TRBJ1-2 and TRBJ2-5, whereas newly diagnosed disease favored TRBV20-1 and TRBJ2-1. The small sample size was acknowledged by the authors as a limitation that may reduce accuracy.

CDR1 and CDR2 were assigned from the germline V gene as SGHAT and FQNNGV. The CDR3 numbers 14 residues from cysteine through phenylalanine. The CDR3 DNA has 42 bases and is translated from base 1. Ends trimmed: V by 5 bases, J by 9 bases; bases unmatched to a gene: 11. This clonotype was counted at least ten times. The antigen it binds to is not known. Base qualities are not provided; no much larger clone lies one nucleotide away. The sample was also reused in another study, on T cells in Graves' hyperthyroidism and ophthalmopathy. The second paper further reports: A patient counted as having stable Graves' hyperthyroidism if no progression to ophthalmopathy occurred over 18 months of follow-up. Hyperthyroidism patients were aged 18 to 65 years and newly diagnosed, with disease duration of less than 2 months. Exclusion was applied to patients with uncontrolled infections, other autoimmune diseases, pregnancy or lactation. Diagnoses relied on clinical symptoms, serum thyroxine and TRAb, thyroid ultrasound and orbital computed tomography. A first-round RT-PCR of the TCR CDR3 used the HTBI primer set with the Qiagen OneStep RT-PCR kit. Most expanded thyroid clonotypes (frequency above 0.001) were also found in blood, which suggests that blood repertoires may mirror thyroid immune responses. A 13 V-J signature model separated ophthalmopathy from stable hyperthyroidism, with nearly 90% sensitivity and about 81% specificity in cross-validation and 80%/75% in testing. During validation, the model predicted progression to ophthalmopathy a median of approximately 6.5 months ahead of onset, with around 71% sensitivity and around 73% specificity. To identify TCR V-J signatures that set the groups apart, the researchers used a discovery cohort of about a hundred patients, made up of around 40 with Graves' ophthalmopathy and around 58 with stable Graves' hyperthyroidism. Prospective prediction of ophthalmopathy was tested in an independent validation cohort consisting of 18 to 20 hyperthyroidism patients and approximately 16 patients who later progressed to ophthalmopathy. The roughly 100 discovery patients were randomly divided into training and test sets at a 7:3 ratio. In addition, the study compared T-cell repertoires in thyroid tissue and in blood from five to seven Graves' hyperthyroidism patients. Once sampling was done, hyperthyroidism patients were given methimazole at a starting dose of 30 mg daily, whereas ophthalmopathy patients were given high-dose intravenous methylprednisolone. A second multiplex PCR round built the libraries, followed by size selection and purification. The libraries were sequenced on an Illumina HiSeq2000 using paired-end 100 bp reads. SOAPnuke was used to process the raw data, throwing out any read that contained adapters or uncalled bases, had a mean Phred below 15, or lacked an exact constant-primer or identifier match. COPE v1.2.5 was used to merge high-quality paired reads, and clonotypes were defined as unique nucleotide sequences. MiTCR v1.1 was used to align clonotypes to the IMGT TRBV, TRBD and TRBJ reference segments. Only V-J combinations with frequency above 0.0001, covering approximately 99% of repertoires, were analysed. The TCS score was defined as F50 (clonal expansion) divided by E x V (chaos), with BLOSUM62-based TCRdist calculated between CDR3 peptides within each V-J. Welch's t-statistics and random forest reduced some 510 V-J features to 13, which were used in a naive Bayes classifier (R e1071). Sample size was not statistically predetermined, and investigators were not blinded to group allocation. According to the paper, TCR Vbeta CDR3 sequencing was carried out on 135 peripheral blood samples, which came from under 50 ophthalmopathy, around 75 hyperthyroidism and some 17 progressor patients.

The specimen comprised peripheral blood mononuclear cells (PBMCs), sampled at new diagnosis, from a patient treated with antithyroid drugs. The receptor was derived from a woman between 45 and 65 years old with Graves disease. Donor details come from another sample of the same person, matched by shared clones. The rearranged chain carries TRBV11-2 and TRBJ1-1, and 8 junctional nucleotides match TRBD1. The bases read TGTGCCAGCAGCCCCGGGACAGGCGGGGGGAAAGCTTTCTTT. This encodes CASSPGTGGGKAFF.